This T cell receptor beta chain was captured by sequencing in a study of T cell responses to AZD1222 COVID-19 vaccine. Findings of the study overall: Once two AZD1222 doses were given, Spike-specific TCR breadth and depth went up.

The CDR3 is 14 residues long. The germline V gene encodes CDR1 LGHDT and CDR2 YNNKEL (reference sequence). Losses at the gene ends were 6 bases for V and 5 bases for J; bases not matched to a gene: 6. Profiled with immunoSEQ multiplex PCR; TCRdb holds only in-frame clones, not every one. Altogether 150,000 or so clones are present, 80% to 95% being singletons, with the ten largest covering under 4.5%. Worth noting for this clone: Its antigen is undetermined.

This sequence was found in an adult in good health. V and J are TRBV3-1 (or the pseudogene TRBV3-2) and TRBJ2-5; TRBD2 matches at 10 bases. The sequencing used peripheral blood, collected on day 0 of AZD1222 vaccination. CDR3 region: CASSPSGSAETQYF. CDR3 DNA sequence: TGTGCCAGCAGTCCTAGCGGGAGTGCTGAGACCCAGTACTTC.